This entry lists 8 T cell receptor beta chains sequenced from one sample in a study of response to subunit inactivated influenza vaccine. A single record per CDR3 protein comes from TCRdb applying MiXCR to the RT-PCR reads. The sample shows about 180,000 distinct CDR3 sequences, 9.2% of them seen only once. This specimen consisted of non-naive T cells sorted from PBMCs, obtained on the day of vaccination. The origin of the receptors is a middle-aged man who received an inactivated influenza vaccine.

This clonotype occurred a few times. V usage is TRBV5-1 and J usage is TRBJ2-3; D may be TRBD2 (6 bases). Germline CDR1 reads SGHRS; CDR2 reads YFSETQ. Trimming cost V 4 bases and J 0 bases, with 12 bases left between them. There are 15 residues in the CDR3. In nucleotides, the CDR3 is TGCGCCAGCAGCCTGGGGGGACGAAGCACAGATACGCAGTATTTT. Translating gives CASSLGGRSTDTQYF.

This clonotype was counted ten times or more. One end of the junction is discordant with germline, which a read error may explain. The V gene is TRBV7-6, the J gene TRBJ2-7; possibly TRBD1 for D (5 bases). CDR1 SGHVS and CDR2 FNYEAQ come from the germline V gene. This CDR3 contains 14 residues. The CDR3: CATSLGASSGEQYF. The CDR3 coding sequence is TGTGCCACCAGCCTAGGGGCTTCAAGTGGCGAGCAGTACTTC.

This clonotype was detected many times. The rearrangement uses TRBV5-1 and TRBJ2-5; TRBD2 matches 7 bases. After removal of 0 bases from V and 6 bases from J, the junction contained 11 bases not matched to a gene. Germline loops: CDR1 SGHRS, CDR2 YFSETQ. The CDR3 is 16 residues long. CDR3 sequence (DNA): TGCGCCAGCAGCTTGGAAAGGCGGGAGAGAAGAAAGACCCAGTACTTC. Its protein product is CASSLERRERRKTQYF.

A note on this clonotype: A single base separates this from a much larger clone, so it may be a read error. The chain links TRBV6-2 or TRBV6-3 to TRBJ2-6, with D hard to call. The CDR3 length is 18 residues. Germline CDR1 is MNHEY and CDR2 is SVGEGT. The CDR3 region has the DNA TGTGCCAGACGGGCCACGTTGTCCGGGCCCTCTGGGACCAACGTCCTGACTTTC. It translates to CARRATLSGPSGTNVLTF.

The sample holds a few counts of this clonotype. J is TRBJ2-7 and V is TRBV20-1, with 9 bases fitting TRBD2. This CDR3 spans 14 amino acids. J lost 0 bases, V lost 5 bases, and 5 bases had no gene match. Germline CDR1 DFQATT, CDR2 SNEGSKA (reference sequence). The CDR3 DNA is TGCAGTGCTTTTCCGACTAGCGGCTCCTACGAGCAGTACTTC. Its translation: CSAFPTSGSYEQYF.

This clonotype was picked up many times. This chain joins TRBV20-1 and TRBJ2-1; D may be TRBD1 or TRBD2 (5 bases each). CDR3 size: 12 residues. Germline V gene sequence: CDR1 DFQATT, CDR2 SNEGSKA (reference sequence). V was pared by 0 bases and J by 8 bases, with 8 bases between. The CDR3 loop reads CSAREGVHEQFF. In nucleotides, the CDR3 is TGCAGTGCTAGAGAGGGGGTACATGAGCAGTTCTTC.

In its sample, this clonotype was seen many times. The V and J genes are TRBV6-2 or TRBV6-3 and TRBJ2-1; no definite D call. V was trimmed by 6 bases and J by 16 bases, leaving 19 bases between them. CDR1 is MNHEY, CDR2 SVGEGT, per germline. The CDR3 totals 12 residues. This CDR3 is CASSSLLSDPFF. In DNA, the CDR3 is TGTGCCAGCAGCTCCCTACTCTCGGATCCCTTCTTC.

This clonotype was seen only a few times. The rearrangement links TRBV7-2 to TRBJ1-1, with D maybe TRBD1 (6 bases). Germline CDR1 reads SGHTA; CDR2 reads FQGNSA. V was clipped by 1 base and J by 2 bases, with 11 bases between them. The CDR3 runs to 15 residues. The CDR3: CASSLVAGDNTEAFF. In DNA, the CDR3 is TGTGCCAGCAGCTTAGTGGCAGGGGACAACACTGAAGCTTTCTTT.